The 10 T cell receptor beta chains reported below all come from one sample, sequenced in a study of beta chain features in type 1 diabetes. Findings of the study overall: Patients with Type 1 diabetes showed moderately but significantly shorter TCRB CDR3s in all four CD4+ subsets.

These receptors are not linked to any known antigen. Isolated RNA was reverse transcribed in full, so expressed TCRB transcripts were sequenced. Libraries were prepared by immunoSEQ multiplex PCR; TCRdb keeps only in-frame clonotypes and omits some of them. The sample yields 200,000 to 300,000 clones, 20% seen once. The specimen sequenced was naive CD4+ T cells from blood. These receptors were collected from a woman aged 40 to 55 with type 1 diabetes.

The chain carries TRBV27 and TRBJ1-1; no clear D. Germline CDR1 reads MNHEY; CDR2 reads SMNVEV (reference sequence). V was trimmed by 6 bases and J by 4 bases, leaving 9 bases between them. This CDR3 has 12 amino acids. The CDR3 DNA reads TGTGCCAGCAGCTCCCGCAGCACTGAAGCTTTCTTT. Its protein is CASSSRSTEAFF.

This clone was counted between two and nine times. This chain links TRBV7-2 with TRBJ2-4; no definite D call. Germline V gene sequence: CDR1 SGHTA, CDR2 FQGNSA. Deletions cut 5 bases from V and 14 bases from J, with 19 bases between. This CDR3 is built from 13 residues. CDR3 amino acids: CASSARLLGDEYF. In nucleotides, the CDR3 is TGTGCCAGCAGCGCACGACTCCTCGGCGATGAGTACTTC.

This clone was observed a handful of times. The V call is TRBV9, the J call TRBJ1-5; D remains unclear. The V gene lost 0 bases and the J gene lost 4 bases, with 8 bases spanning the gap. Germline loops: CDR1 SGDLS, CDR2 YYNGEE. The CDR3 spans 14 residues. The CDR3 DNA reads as TGTGCCAGCAGCGTAGGGCCATTTAATCAGCCCCAGCATTTT. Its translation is CASSVGPFNQPQHF. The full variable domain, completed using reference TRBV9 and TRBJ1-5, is DSGVTQTPKHLITATGQRVTLRCSPRSGDLSVYWYQQSLDQGLQFLIQYYNGEERAKGNILERFSAQQFPDLHSELNLSSLELGDSALYFCASSVGPFNQPQHFGDGTRLSIL.

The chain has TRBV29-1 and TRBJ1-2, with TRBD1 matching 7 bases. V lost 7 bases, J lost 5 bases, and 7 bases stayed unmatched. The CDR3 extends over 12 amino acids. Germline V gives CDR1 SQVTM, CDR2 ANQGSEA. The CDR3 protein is CSAGGQLYGYTF. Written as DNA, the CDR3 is TGCAGCGCCGGGGGACAGTTATATGGCTACACCTTC.

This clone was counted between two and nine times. CDR3 amino acids: CAWSLQGTGELFF. In DNA form, the CDR3 reads TGTGCCTGGAGCCTACAGGGAACCGGGGAGCTGTTTTTT. V and J are TRBV30 and TRBJ2-2; tentative D call: TRBD1 (6 bases). Germline V gene sequence: CDR1 GTSNPN, CDR2 SVGIG (reference sequence). This CDR3 comprises 13 residues. Trimming removed 3 bases from V and 5 bases from J, with 10 bases in between.

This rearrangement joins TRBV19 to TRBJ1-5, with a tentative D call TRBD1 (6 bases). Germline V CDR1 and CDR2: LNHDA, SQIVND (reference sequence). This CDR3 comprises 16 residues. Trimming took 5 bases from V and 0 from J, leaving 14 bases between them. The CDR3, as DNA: TGTGCCAGTAGTTCGGACAGTCATGATAGCAATCAGCCCCAGCATTTT. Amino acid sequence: CASSSDSHDSNQPQHF.

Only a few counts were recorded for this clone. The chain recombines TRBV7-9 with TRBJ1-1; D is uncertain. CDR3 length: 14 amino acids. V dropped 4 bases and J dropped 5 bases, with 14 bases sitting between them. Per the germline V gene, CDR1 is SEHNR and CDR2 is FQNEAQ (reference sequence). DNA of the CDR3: TGTGCCAGCAGCTCCGCAGCGATTAGGACTGAAGCTTTCTTT. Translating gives CASSSAAIRTEAFF.

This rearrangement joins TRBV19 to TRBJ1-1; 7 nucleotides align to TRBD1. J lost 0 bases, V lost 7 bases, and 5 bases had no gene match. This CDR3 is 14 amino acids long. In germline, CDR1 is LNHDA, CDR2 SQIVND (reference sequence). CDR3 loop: CASTGQAMNTEAFF. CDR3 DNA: TGTGCCAGTACCGGACAGGCCATGAACACTGAAGCTTTCTTT.

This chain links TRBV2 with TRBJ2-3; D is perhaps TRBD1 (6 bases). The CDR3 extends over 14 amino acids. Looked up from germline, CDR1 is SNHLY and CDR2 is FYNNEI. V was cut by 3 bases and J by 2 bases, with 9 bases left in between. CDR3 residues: CASSEGHPTDTQYF. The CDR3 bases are TGTGCCAGCAGTGAGGGACATCCCACAGATACGCAGTATTTT.

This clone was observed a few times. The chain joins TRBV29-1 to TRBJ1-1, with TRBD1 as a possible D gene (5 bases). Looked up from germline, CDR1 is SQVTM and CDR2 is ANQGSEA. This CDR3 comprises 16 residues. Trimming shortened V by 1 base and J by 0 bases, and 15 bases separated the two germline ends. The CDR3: CSVEGVLGVLNTEAFF. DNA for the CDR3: TGCAGCGTTGAAGGGGTATTAGGGGTCCTGAACACTGAAGCTTTCTTT. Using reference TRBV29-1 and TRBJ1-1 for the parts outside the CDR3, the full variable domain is SAVISQKPSRDICQRGTSLTIQCQVDSQVTMMFWYRQQPGQSLTLIATANQGSEATYESGFVIDKFPISRPNLTFSTLTVSNMSPEDSSIYLCSVEGVLGVLNTEAFFGQGTRLTVV.